These 20 T cell receptor beta chains originate from one sample sequenced in a study of shared clonotypes between healthy human individuals. Method: immunoSEQ multiplex PCR; TCRdb's copy keeps in-frame clones and lacks some. The sample has more than 900,000 clones; around three quarters are singletons. Sequenced material: memory CD4+ T cells from PBMCs. Regarding subset: CD45RA-negative fraction. These receptors all come from a man aged 18 to 29 in good health. Some clones in this sample may be carry-over from other donors' samples.

V usage is TRBV2 and J usage is TRBJ2-5, with D perhaps TRBD1 (6 bases). Judging by the DNA end, TRBJ2-7 fits better; the J call may be wrong. CDR1 and CDR2 from the germline V gene are SNHLY and FYNNEI. The CDR3 runs 14 residues. Here the CDR3 DNA reads TGTGCCAGCAGTGTACAGGGAGACTTATACGAGCAGTACTTC. Translating it yields CASSVQGDLYEQYF.

The chain is built from TRBV5-1 and TRBJ1-6; 8 positions match TRBD1. Trimming at V came to 3 bases and at J to 10 bases, leaving 12 bases not matched to a gene. This CDR3 spans 16 amino acids. Per germline, CDR1 SGHRS and CDR2 YFSETQ. The CDR3 region has the DNA TGCGCCAGCAGCTGGGCCCAGACAGGGGTCGGGTCACCCCTCCACTTT. Translation gives CASSWAQTGVGSPLHF. Variable domain in full (rest from reference TRBV5-1 and TRBJ1-6): KAGVTQTPRYLIKTRGQQVTLSCSPISGHRSVSWYQQTPGQGLQFLFEYFSETQRNKGNFPGRFSGRQFSNSRSEMNVSTLELGDSALYLCASSWAQTGVGSPLHFGNGTRLTVT.

This rearrangement joins TRBV2 to TRBJ2-7; 10 bases fit TRBD1. Germline assignment: CDR1 SNHLY and CDR2 FYNNEI. V trimming: 5 bases; J trimming: 5 bases; junction bases outside the gene matches: 12. The CDR3 contains 16 residues. The DNA of the CDR3 is TGTGCCAGCAGTCGAGCCGCAAGACAGGGGGCAAACGAGCAGTACTTC. Translating gives CASSRAARQGANEQYF.

This clone occurred a few times. The V call is TRBV25-1, the J call TRBJ1-2; no firm D call. CDR1 and CDR2 (germline): MGHDK, SYGVNS. The CDR3 length is 12 residues. Trimming removed 3 bases from V and 8 bases from J, with 10 bases in between. CDR3: CASSDPYGGYTF. The DNA for the CDR3 is TGTGCCAGCAGTGACCCCTATGGAGGCTACACCTTC.

The CDR3 DNA reads TGCGCCAGCAGCCAGACCGCGACTAGCCCGAGCACAGATACGCAGTATTTT. Protein sequence: CASSQTATSPSTDTQYF. This sequence joins TRBV5-1 and TRBJ2-3; TRBD2 matches at 7 bases. The CDR3 runs 17 residues. CDR1 SGHRS and CDR2 YFSETQ come from the germline V gene. Germline trimming cut 4 bases from V and 0 bases from J; bases unmatched to any gene: 11. The variable domain in full, completed from reference TRBV5-1 and TRBJ2-3, reads KAGVTQTPRYLIKTRGQQVTLSCSPISGHRSVSWYQQTPGQGLQFLFEYFSETQRNKGNFPGRFSGRQFSNSRSEMNVSTLELGDSALYLCASSQTATSPSTDTQYFGPGTRLTVL.

This clone appeared a few times. The chain links TRBV6-5 to TRBJ2-7; 10 positions match TRBD2. Germline CDR1 MNHEY, CDR2 SVGAGI. The V gene end was trimmed by 3 bases and the J gene end by 3 bases; junction bases not matched to a gene: 5. CDR3 size: 15 residues. CDR3 amino acids: CASSYRTSGFYEQYF. As DNA, the CDR3 is TGTGCCAGCAGTTATCGGACTAGCGGATTCTACGAGCAGTACTTC.

J is TRBJ2-7 and V is TRBV5-1; maybe TRBD2 (6 bases). Trimming took 7 bases from V and 4 from J, leaving 15 bases between them. CDR1 is SGHRS, CDR2 YFSETQ, per germline. This CDR3 is built from 13 residues. CDR3 sequence: CASALAAQYEQYF. As DNA, the CDR3 is TGCGCCAGCGCCTTAGCGGCGCAGTACGAGCAGTACTTC.

V is TRBV6-1 and J is TRBJ1-4; 7 nucleotides match TRBD1. From germline, CDR1 is MNHNS and CDR2 SASEGT. The length of the CDR3 is 15 residues. Trimming removed 8 bases from V and 0 bases from J; junction bases left unmatched: 6. In nucleotides, the CDR3 is TGTGCCAGCCAATGGGGACAGACAACTAATGAAAAACTGTTTTTT. Protein product: CASQWGQTTNEKLFF.

V is TRBV5-1 and J is TRBJ1-1, with a tentative D call TRBD1 (5 bases). V was clipped by 1 base and J by 2 bases, with 9 bases between them. The CDR3 contains 14 residues. Germline V gene lookup returns CDR1 SGHRS and CDR2 YFSETQ. CDR3 nucleotides: TGCGCCAGCAGCTTGTCAGGGTACAACACTGAAGCTTTCTTT. Translated: CASSLSGYNTEAFF.

The chain carries TRBV7-6 and TRBJ2-1; D not resolved. CDR1 is SGHVS and CDR2 is FNYEAQ in the germline V gene. This CDR3 is built from 16 residues. Trimming shortened V by 1 base and J by 4 bases, and 14 bases separated the two germline ends. The CDR3 is CASSLGGYAEYNEQFF. CDR3 DNA sequence: TGTGCCAGCAGCTTAGGGGGATACGCGGAGTACAATGAGCAGTTCTTC.

The chain combines TRBV19 with TRBJ2-7; 7 bases line up with TRBD1. The CDR3 consists of 15 residues. V lost 9 bases to trimming and J lost 2 bases; unmatched junction nucleotides: 13. The germline CDR1 and CDR2 sequences are LNHDA and SQIVND (reference sequence). The CDR3 nucleotides read TGTGCCAGCACGGCCCGCTTGGACAGGCCCTACGAGCAGTACTTC. Translation gives CASTARLDRPYEQYF.

The rearrangement links TRBV4-1 to TRBJ2-5; D may be TRBD2 (6 bases). Germline loops: CDR1 MGHRA, CDR2 YSYEKL. This CDR3 region has 13 residues. V lost 5 bases to trimming and J lost 5 bases, with 12 bases between them. The DNA for the CDR3 is TGCGCCAGCAGCTGGGGGGTGCTGGAGACCCAGTACTTC. The encoded protein is CASSWGVLETQYF.

Note on this clone: A read error is possible here, since a much larger clone lies one base away. The J gene is TRBJ1-2, the V gene TRBV6-6; D remains unclear. Germline CDR1 reads MNHNY; CDR2 reads SVGAGI (reference sequence). V dropped 2 bases and J dropped 3 bases, with 4 bases sitting between them. CDR3 length: 12 residues. The CDR3 reads CASSYRDYGYTF. In DNA form, the CDR3 reads TGTGCCAGCAGTTACAGGGACTATGGCTACACCTTC.

This sequence joins TRBV30 and TRBJ2-7; the match to TRBD2 covers 12 bases. The CDR3 sequence is 16 residues long. Germline CDR1 and CDR2: GTSNPN and SVGIG (reference sequence). The J segment lost 2 bases and the V segment lost 0 bases, leaving 5 bases of the junction unmatched. Written as DNA, the CDR3 is TGTGCCTGGAGTGTACGTAGGACTAGCGGGACCTACGAGCAGTACTTC. It translates to CAWSVRRTSGTYEQYF.

About this clone itself: Given a much more abundant clone one base away, this may be a read error. This sample includes further DNA sequences coding for the same CDR3. This chain connects TRBV28 to TRBJ1-1; D possibly corresponds to TRBD1 (6 bases). CDR3 length: 14 amino acids. Per the germline V gene, CDR1 is MDHEN and CDR2 is SYDVKM. CDR3 loop: CASRGQQRNTEAFF. The CDR3 DNA reads TGTGCCAGCAGGGGACAACAAAGGAACACTGAAGCCTTCTTT.

This chain links TRBV6-1 with TRBJ1-5; possible D gene TRBD1, 6 bases. Trimming cost V 8 bases and J 0 bases, with 11 bases left between them. The CDR3 runs to 14 residues. Germline V gene sequence: CDR1 MNHNS, CDR2 SASEGT. The CDR3 bases are TGTGCCAGCCTAGGACAGAATAGCAATCAGCCCCAGCATTTT. Its protein product is CASLGQNSNQPQHF.

The chain combines TRBV25-1 with TRBJ2-7; the match to TRBD2 covers 7 bases. The J segment lost 3 bases and the V segment lost 2 bases, leaving 7 bases of the junction unmatched. There are 15 residues in the CDR3. Germline CDR1 and CDR2: MGHDK and SYGVNS. As DNA, the CDR3 is TGTGCCAGCAGTGAACGCGGGAGTGTCGGCTACGAGCAGTACTTC. Encoded protein: CASSERGSVGYEQYF.

The chain has TRBV5-4 and TRBJ2-2; 9 nucleotides match TRBD2. The junction had 2 bases not matched to a gene; V was cut back by 2 bases and J by 0 bases. Germline CDR1 is SGHNT and CDR2 is YYREEE (reference sequence). The CDR3 length is 16 residues. The CDR3 nucleotides are TGTGCCAGCAGCTTTGGACTAGCGACGAACACCGGGGAGCTGTTTTTT. Protein sequence: CASSFGLATNTGELFF.

There are a few counts of this clone. V usage is TRBV27 and J usage is TRBJ1-2; TRBD1 agrees at 9 bases. The CDR3 sequence is 14 residues long. Germline CDR1 is MNHEY and CDR2 is SMNVEV (reference sequence). The trim removed 4 bases at V and 8 bases at J, leaving 8 bases unmatched. The CDR3 bases are TGTGCCAGCAGTTACTCCGGGACAGGGTTCGGCTACACCTTC. Amino acids: CASSYSGTGFGYTF.

This sequence joins TRBV4-3 and TRBJ1-4, with D possibly being TRBD1 (5 bases). The V end lost 0 bases, the J end lost 7 bases, and 18 bases lay between the germline ends. Germline V gives CDR1 LGHNA, CDR2 YSLEER. CDR3 length equals 17 residues. This CDR3 reads CASSQDLIGGRGEKLFF. The CDR3 DNA reads as TGCGCCAGCAGCCAAGATCTTATTGGGGGAAGGGGTGAAAAACTGTTTTTT.